This record covers a single T cell receptor beta chain. No antigen is known for it. Sequencing was performed with immunoSEQ multiplex PCR; in TCRdb, only in-frame clones are kept and a portion is missing. The profile covers tens of thousands of clones, with about 84% appearing a single time and roughly 20% taken by the ten largest. The sample is drawn from a study of lymphopenia after photon versus proton radiotherapy. Points from the study as a whole: Oligoclonal CD8+ Temra expansion after nadir drove photon patients' diversity drop. Better survival with proton therapy was suggested as possible, not demonstrated.

Sequenced material: peripheral blood, taken from a patient treated with proton-based radiotherapy. This receptor was identified in a woman in her seventies with pancreatic cancer.

The CDR3 spells CASSERTYEQYF. Written as DNA, the CDR3 is TGCGCCAGCAGTGAGCGAACCTACGAGCAGTACTTC. The V gene is TRBV10-2, the J gene TRBJ2-7; no firm D call. Germline loops: CDR1 WSHSY, CDR2 SAAADI. V lost 2 bases and J 2 bases, leaving 4 bases between the germline ends. The CDR3 has 12 amino acids.